A single sample is the source of the 9 T cell receptor beta chains below, sequenced in a study of blood T cell repertoires in COVID-19. Measured with immunoSEQ multiplex PCR; TCRdb has only the in-frame clones, and not every one. The sample lists a few hundred thousand clones, 85% seen once, with approximately 5.1% in the top ten. Sequencing was performed on peripheral blood. These receptors were taken from a man in his fifties with active or convalescent COVID-19.

V is TRBV7-9 and J is TRBJ1-5; no reliable D call. CDR3 size: 14 residues. Germline CDR1 reads SEHNR; CDR2 reads FQNEAQ (reference sequence). Trimming cost V 1 base and J 9 bases, with 13 bases left between them. CDR3 protein: CASSLGQGGGPQHF. CDR3 sequence (DNA): TGTGCCAGCAGCTTAGGGCAAGGTGGAGGGCCCCAGCATTTT.

In its sample, this clone was seen a few times. The V and J genes are TRBV6-5 and TRBJ2-7; tentatively, D is TRBD2 (6 bases). This CDR3 comprises 15 residues. Germline CDR1 MNHEY, CDR2 SVGAGI. Trimming stripped 6 bases from V and 2 bases from J, with 17 bases between. CDR3: CASSWGRGGTYEQYF. The DNA of the CDR3 is TGTGCCAGCAGCTGGGGACGGGGCGGGACCTACGAGCAGTACTTC.

In this sample, this clone turned up a few times. This rearrangement joins TRBV15 to TRBJ1-5, with 7 bases aligning to TRBD1. With V trimmed by 6 bases and J by 4 bases, 9 bases remained unmatched. CDR1 LNHNV and CDR2 YYDKDF come from the germline V gene (reference sequence). This CDR3 region has 15 residues. This CDR3 is CATSPSPGGNQPQHF. DNA of the CDR3: TGTGCCACCAGTCCAAGTCCAGGGGGGAATCAGCCCCAGCATTTT.

CDR3 residues: CASSIGGGGPRNEQFF. CDR3 in DNA: TGTGCCAGTAGTATAGGTGGGGGAGGGCCGCGGAATGAGCAGTTCTTC. The chain employs TRBV19 and TRBJ2-1; 7 nucleotides match TRBD2. The V gene's germline CDR1 is LNHDA and CDR2 SQIVND (reference sequence). The V segment lost 1 base and the J segment 7 bases; nucleotides outside the gene matches: 10. This CDR3 has 16 amino acids.

The chain is built from TRBV19 and TRBJ1-5, with 10 bases identical to TRBD1. The length of the CDR3 is 16 residues. CDR1 and CDR2 from the germline V gene are LNHDA and SQIVND (reference sequence). V shed 4 bases, J shed 1 base, and the junction held 4 bases outside the gene matches. CDR3 amino acids: CASSTQDRGSNQPQHF. As DNA, the CDR3 is TGTGCCAGTAGTACCCAGGACAGGGGGAGCAATCAGCCCCAGCATTTT. Based on the CDR3 plus reference TRBV19 and TRBJ1-5, the full variable domain is DGGITQSPKYLFRKEGQNVTLSCEQNLNHDAMYWYRQDPGQGLRLIYYSQIVNDFQKGDIAEGYSVSREKKESFPLTVTSAQKNPTAFYLCASSTQDRGSNQPQHFGDGTRLSIL.

This clone appeared a single time. The chain links TRBV27 to TRBJ2-5; tentatively, D is TRBD2 (6 bases). Germline V gene sequence: CDR1 MNHEY, CDR2 SMNVEV (reference sequence). V lost 6 bases to trimming and J lost 2 bases, with 16 bases between them. The CDR3 runs 15 residues. CDR3 in amino acids: CASSRWAGTQETQYF. The CDR3 region has the DNA TGTGCCAGCAGCCGGTGGGCGGGGACTCAAGAGACCCAGTACTTC.

The chain is built from TRBV2 and TRBJ1-5, with 8 bases aligning to TRBD1. Germline lookup yields CDR1 SNHLY and CDR2 FYNNEI. The CDR3 is 13 amino acids. V lost 8 bases, J lost 7 bases, and 7 bases stayed unmatched. The chain's CDR3 is CASCQQGEQPQHF. The DNA of the CDR3 is TGTGCCAGCTGTCAACAGGGGGAACAGCCCCAGCATTTT.

V gene TRBV7-9 combines with J gene TRBJ1-1; D gene uncertain. CDR1 and CDR2 (germline): SEHNR, FQNEAQ (reference sequence). The CDR3 length is 15 residues. V lost 5 bases and J lost 4, with 17 bases in between. CDR3 nucleotide sequence: TGTGCCAGCAGCCGAGATATGATCTCGGGCACTGAAGCTTTCTTT. Translating gives CASSRDMISGTEAFF. The entire variable domain, with the rest obtained from reference TRBV7-9 and TRBJ1-1, is as follows: DTGVSQNPRHKITKRGQNVTFRCDPISEHNRLYWYRQTLGQGPEFLTYFQNEAQLEKSRLLSDRFSAERPKGSFSTLEIQRTEQGDSAMYLCASSRDMISGTEAFFGQGTRLTVV.

This chain uses TRBV6-5 with TRBJ2-7, with 7 bases fitting TRBD1. The germline V gene has CDR1 MNHEY and CDR2 SVGAGI. The V and J ends lost 5 bases and 7 bases, in that order; junction bases with no gene match: 11. The CDR3 contains 14 residues. In DNA, the CDR3 is TGTGCCAGCAGTCCCTCAAGACAGGGTAAAGAGCAGTACTTC. Translated, it gives CASSPSRQGKEQYF.